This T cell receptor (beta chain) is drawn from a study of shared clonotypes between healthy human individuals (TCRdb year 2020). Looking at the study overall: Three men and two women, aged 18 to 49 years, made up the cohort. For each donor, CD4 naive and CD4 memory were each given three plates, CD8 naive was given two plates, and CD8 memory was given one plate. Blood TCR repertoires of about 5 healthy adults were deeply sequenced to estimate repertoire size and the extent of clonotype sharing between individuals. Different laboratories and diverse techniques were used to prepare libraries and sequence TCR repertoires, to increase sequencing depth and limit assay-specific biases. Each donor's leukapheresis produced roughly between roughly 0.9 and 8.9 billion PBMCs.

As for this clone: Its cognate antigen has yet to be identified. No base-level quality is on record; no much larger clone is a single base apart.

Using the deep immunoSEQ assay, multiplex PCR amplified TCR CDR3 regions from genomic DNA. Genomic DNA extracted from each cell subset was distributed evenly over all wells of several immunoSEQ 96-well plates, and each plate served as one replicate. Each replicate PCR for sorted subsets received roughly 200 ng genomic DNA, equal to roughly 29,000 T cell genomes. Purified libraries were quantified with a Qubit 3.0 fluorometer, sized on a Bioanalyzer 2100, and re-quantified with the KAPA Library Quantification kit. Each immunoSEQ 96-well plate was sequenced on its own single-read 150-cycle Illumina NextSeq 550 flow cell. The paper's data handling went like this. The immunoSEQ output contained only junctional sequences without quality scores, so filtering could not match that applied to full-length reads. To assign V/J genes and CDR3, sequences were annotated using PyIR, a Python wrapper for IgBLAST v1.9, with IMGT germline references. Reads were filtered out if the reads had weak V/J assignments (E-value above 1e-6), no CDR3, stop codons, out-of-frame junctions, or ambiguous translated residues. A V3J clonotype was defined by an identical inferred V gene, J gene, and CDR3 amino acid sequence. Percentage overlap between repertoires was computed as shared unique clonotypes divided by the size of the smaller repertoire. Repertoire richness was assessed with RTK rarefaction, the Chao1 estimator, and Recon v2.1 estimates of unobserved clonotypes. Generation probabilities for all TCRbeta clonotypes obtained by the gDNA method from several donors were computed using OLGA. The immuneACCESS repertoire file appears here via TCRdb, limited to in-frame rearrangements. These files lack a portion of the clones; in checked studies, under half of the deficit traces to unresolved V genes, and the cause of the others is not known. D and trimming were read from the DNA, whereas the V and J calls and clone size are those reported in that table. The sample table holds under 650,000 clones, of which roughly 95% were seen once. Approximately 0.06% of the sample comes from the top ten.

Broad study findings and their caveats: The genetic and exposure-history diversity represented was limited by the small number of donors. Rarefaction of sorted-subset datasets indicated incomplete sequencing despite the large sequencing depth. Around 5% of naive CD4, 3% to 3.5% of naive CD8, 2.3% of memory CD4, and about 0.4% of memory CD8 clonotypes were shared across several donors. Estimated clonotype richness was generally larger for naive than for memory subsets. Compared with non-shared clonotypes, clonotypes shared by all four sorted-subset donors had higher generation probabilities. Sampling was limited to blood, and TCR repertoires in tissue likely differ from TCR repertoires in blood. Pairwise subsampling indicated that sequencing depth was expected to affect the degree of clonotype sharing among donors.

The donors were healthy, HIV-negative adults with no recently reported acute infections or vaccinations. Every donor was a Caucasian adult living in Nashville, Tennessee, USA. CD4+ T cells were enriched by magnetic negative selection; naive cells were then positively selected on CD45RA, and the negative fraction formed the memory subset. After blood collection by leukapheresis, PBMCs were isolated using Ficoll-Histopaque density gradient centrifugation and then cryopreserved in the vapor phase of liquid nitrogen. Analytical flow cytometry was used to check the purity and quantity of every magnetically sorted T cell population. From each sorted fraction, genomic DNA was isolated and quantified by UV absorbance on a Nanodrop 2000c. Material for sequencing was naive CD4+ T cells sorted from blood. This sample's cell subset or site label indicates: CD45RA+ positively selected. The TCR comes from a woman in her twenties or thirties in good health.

The DNA reads TGTGCCAGTAGTATAGATCGGGAAGCGATTTTCCACAATGAGCAGTTCTTC. Translated, it reads CASSIDREAIFHNEQFF. The rearranged segments are TRBV19 and TRBJ2-1; the D region possibly corresponds to TRBD2 (5 bases align). V is clipped by 0 bases and J by 5 bases, and the sequence between their germline boundaries is 17 bases long. CDR1 is given as LNHDA and CDR2 as SQIVND, both from the germline V gene (reference sequence). Reading from cysteine to phenylalanine, the CDR3 counts 17 amino acids. The CDR3 DNA has 51 bases and is translated from base 1.